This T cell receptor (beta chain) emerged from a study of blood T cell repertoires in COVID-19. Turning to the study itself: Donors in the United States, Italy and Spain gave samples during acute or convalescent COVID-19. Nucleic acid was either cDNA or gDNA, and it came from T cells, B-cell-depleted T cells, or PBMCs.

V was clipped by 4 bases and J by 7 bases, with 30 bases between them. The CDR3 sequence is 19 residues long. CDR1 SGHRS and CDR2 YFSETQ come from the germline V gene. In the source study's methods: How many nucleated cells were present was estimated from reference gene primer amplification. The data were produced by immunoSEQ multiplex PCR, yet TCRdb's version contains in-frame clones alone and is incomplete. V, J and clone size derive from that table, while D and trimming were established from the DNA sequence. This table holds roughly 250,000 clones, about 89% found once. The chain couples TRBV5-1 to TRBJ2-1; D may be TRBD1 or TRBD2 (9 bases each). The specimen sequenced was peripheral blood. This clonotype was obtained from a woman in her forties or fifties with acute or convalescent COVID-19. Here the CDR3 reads CASSTLDRGYAGGRNEQFF. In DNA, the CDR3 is TGCGCCAGCAGCACCCTGGACAGGGGTTACGCGGGAGGGCGGAATGAGCAGTTCTTC.